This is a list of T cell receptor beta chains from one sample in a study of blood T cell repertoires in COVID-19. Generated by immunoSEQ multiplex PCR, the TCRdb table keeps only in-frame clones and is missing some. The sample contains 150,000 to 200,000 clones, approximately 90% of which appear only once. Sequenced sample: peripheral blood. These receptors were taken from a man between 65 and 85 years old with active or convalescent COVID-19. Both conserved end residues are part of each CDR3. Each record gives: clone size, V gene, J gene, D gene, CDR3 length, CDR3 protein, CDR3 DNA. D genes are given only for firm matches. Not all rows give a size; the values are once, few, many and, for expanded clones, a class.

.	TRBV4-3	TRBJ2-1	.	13	CASSQLGGGEQFF	TGCGCCAGCAGCCAGTTGGGGGGTGGCGAGCAGTTCTTC
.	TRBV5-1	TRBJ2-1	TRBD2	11	CASSGTSGPFF	TGCGCCAGCAGCGGTACTAGCGGGCCGTTCTTC
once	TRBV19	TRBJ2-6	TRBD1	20	CASTLSAVRQGSSGANVLTF	TGTGCCAGTACCCTTAGTGCCGTACGACAGGGGAGCTCTGGGGCCAACGTCCTGACTTTC
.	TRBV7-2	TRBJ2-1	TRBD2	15	CASSWTSGGNNEQFF	TGTGCCAGCAGCTGGACTAGCGGGGGCAACAATGAGCAGTTCTTC
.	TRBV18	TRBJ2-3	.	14	CASSPGTASGTQYF	TGTGCCAGCTCACCCGGGACTGCCAGCGGTACGCAGTATTTT
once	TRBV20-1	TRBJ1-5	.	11	CSAADGQPQHF	TGCAGTGCGGCGGATGGTCAGCCCCAGCATTTT
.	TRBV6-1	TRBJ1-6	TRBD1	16	CASSAQPGQYNSPLHF	TGTGCCAGCAGTGCTCAACCGGGACAGTATAATTCACCCCTCCACTTT
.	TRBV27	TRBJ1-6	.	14	CASSFPDRNSPLHF	TGTGCCAGCAGTTTCCCGGACAGAAATTCACCCCTCCACTTT
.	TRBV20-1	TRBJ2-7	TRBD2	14	CSASLGLAGREQYF	TGCAGTGCTAGTTTGGGACTAGCGGGGCGCGAGCAGTACTTC
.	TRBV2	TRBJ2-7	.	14	CASSGASPSYEQYF	TGTGCCAGCAGTGGCGCTTCGCCCTCATACGAGCAGTACTTC
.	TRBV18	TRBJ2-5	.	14	CASSEPGTQETQYF	TGTGCCAGCTCAGAGCCGGGAACCCAAGAGACCCAGTACTTC
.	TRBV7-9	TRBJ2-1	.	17	CASSPHLQRALGNEQFF	TGTGCCAGCAGCCCGCACCTGCAGCGGGCCCTGGGCAATGAGCAGTTCTTC
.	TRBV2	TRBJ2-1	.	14	CASRFLPSFNEQFF	TGTGCCAGCAGATTCCTTCCTAGCTTCAATGAGCAGTTCTTC
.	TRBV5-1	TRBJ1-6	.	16	CASSPAGGDYNSPLHF	TGCGCCAGCAGTCCCGCGGGGGGGGACTATAATTCACCCCTCCACTTT
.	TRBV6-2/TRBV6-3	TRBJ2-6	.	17	CASSYFVTGIGANVLTF	TGTGCCAGCAGTTACTTCGTTACAGGGATTGGGGCCAACGTCCTGACTTTC
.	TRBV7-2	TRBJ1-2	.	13	CASSLMMGQGYTF	TGTGCCAGCAGCTTAATGATGGGGCAGGGCTACACCTTC
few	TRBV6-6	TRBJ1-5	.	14	CASRRTEHNQPQHF	TGTGCCAGCAGGCGGACAGAGCACAATCAGCCCCAGCATTTT
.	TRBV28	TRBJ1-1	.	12	CASCAAKTEAFF	TGTGCCAGCTGCGCGGCTAAAACTGAAGCTTTCTTT
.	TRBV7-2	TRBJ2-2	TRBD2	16	CASSKGLAVNTGELFF	TGTGCCAGCAGCAAGGGACTAGCGGTGAACACCGGGGAGCTGTTTTTT
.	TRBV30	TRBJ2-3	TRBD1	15	CAWSKTTGSTDTQYF	TGTGCCTGGAGTAAAACGACAGGGAGCACAGATACGCAGTATTTT
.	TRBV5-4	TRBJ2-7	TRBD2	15	CASSYPAGGPSEQYF	TGTGCCAGCAGCTACCCAGCGGGAGGGCCCTCCGAGCAGTACTTC
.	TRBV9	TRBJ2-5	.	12	CASSVAEETQYF	TGTGCCAGCAGCGTGGCAGAAGAGACCCAGTACTTC
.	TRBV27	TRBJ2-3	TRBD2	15	CASSLLAGEGDTQYF	TGTGCCAGCAGTTTGCTAGCGGGAGAGGGGGATACGCAGTATTTT